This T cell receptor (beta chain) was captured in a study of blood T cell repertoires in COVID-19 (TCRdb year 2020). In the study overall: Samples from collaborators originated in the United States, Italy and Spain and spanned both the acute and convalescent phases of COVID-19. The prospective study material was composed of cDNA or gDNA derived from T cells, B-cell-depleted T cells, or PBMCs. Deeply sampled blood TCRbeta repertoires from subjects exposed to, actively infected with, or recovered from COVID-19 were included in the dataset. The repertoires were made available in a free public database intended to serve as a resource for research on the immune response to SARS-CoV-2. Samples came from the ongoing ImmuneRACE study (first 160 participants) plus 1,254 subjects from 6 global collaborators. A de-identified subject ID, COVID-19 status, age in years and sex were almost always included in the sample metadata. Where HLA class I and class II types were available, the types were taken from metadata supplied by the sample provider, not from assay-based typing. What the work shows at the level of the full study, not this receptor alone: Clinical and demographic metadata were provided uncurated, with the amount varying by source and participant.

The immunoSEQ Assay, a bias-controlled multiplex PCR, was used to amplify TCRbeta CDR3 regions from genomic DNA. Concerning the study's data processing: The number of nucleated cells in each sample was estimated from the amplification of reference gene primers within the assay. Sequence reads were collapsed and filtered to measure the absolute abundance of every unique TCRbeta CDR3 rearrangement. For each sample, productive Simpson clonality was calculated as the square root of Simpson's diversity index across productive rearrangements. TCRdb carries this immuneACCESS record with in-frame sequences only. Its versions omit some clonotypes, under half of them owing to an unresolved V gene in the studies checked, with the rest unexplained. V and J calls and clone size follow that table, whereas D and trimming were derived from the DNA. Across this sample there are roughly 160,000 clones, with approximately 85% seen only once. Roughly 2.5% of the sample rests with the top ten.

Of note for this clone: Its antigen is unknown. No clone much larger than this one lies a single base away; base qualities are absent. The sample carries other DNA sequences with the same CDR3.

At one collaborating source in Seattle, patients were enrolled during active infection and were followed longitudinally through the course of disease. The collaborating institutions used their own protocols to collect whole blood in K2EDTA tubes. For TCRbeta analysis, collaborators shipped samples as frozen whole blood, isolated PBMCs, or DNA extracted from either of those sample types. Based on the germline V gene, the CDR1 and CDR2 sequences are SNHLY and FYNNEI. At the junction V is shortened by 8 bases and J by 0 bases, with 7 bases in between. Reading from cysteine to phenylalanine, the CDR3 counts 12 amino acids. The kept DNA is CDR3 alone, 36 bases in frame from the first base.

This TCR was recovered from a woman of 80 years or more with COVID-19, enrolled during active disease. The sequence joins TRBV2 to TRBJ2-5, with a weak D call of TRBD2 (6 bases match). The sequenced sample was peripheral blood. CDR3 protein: CASRRDQETQYF. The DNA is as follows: TGTGCCAGCCGGAGGGACCAAGAGACCCAGTACTTC.